The clone carrying this T cell receptor (beta chain) was observed a single time. Cohorts were determined from participant-reported clinical history. The assay was immunoSEQ multiplex PCR, and TCRdb's table has in-frame clones only and misses some. The data contain 310,000 or so clones, 87% of them singletons. The record originates from a study of blood T cell repertoires in COVID-19. CDR3 length equals 14 residues. Germline V gene lookup returns CDR1 SGHAT and CDR2 FQNNGV. The V and J ends lost 4 bases and 10 bases respectively, with 17 bases between them. V and J are TRBV11-2 and TRBJ2-1; possibly TRBD2 for D (5 bases). The sequence came from a middle-aged woman who had recovered from COVID-19. The sequenced sample was PBMCs or T cells enriched from blood (not recorded which). The CDR3 region has the DNA TGTGCCAGCAGCTGGGAACCCTTAGCGAGAGAGCAGTTCTTC. Translation gives CASSWEPLAREQFF.